This TCR beta chain emerged from a study of blood T cell repertoires in COVID-19. Turning to the study itself: Sites across the United States, Italy and Spain contributed samples from acute and convalescent COVID-19. T cells, B-cell-depleted T cells, or PBMCs supplied cDNA or gDNA.

In the original processing: The assay estimated nucleated cells by amplifying reference gene primers. The table came from immunoSEQ multiplex PCR; TCRdb's copy has only in-frame clones and leaves some out. V and J calls plus clone size are reproduced from that table; the DNA served to infer D and trimming. The table has about half a million clones, approximately 85% seen once; the top ten hold approximately 3%. Trimming pared 0 bases from V and 7 bases from J, leaving 15 bases between. The germline gives CDR1 LGHDT, CDR2 YNNKEL (reference sequence). The CDR3 consists of 15 residues. This sequence joins TRBV3-1 (or the pseudogene TRBV3-2) and TRBJ1-2; D is unresolved. This clonotype originated in a human donor in a cohort sampled during active COVID-19. The material sequenced was peripheral blood. CDR3 nucleotide sequence: TGTGCCAGCAGCCAAGATTCGTCGGGGATAGGTGGCTACACCTTC. Amino acid sequence: CASSQDSSGIGGYTF.